This T cell receptor (beta chain) appears in the sequencing data of a study of low-dose radiotherapy and immunotherapy resistance in tumors. Study-wide context: A total of 13 Gy over 26 weeks was given to Cohort 2 as 1 Gy per fraction every two weeks. Intravenous nivolumab 240 mg every two weeks plus ipilimumab 1 mg/kg every six weeks was given to patients. Starting cycle 1 day 1, oral aspirin 300 mg was given daily for four cycles.

The CDR3 is 18 amino acids. The V end lost 0 bases, the J end lost 2 bases, and 19 bases lay between the germline ends. Germline CDR1 and CDR2: SGDLS and YYNGEE. The time point here: after trial treatment. Treatment given: LDRT plus nivolumab, ipilimumab, low-dose cyclophosphamide and aspirin (RACIN trial). This clonotype occurred many times. TRAV- and TRBV-specific primers, spanning alpha and beta chains, primed first-strand cDNA. TCR amplification ran 15 to 25 PCR cycles using constant-region and V-primer adapter primers. Amplification (by in vitro transcription) was performed on isolated mRNA. TCRdb passed the reads through MiXCR, listing each CDR3 protein once. The data show roughly 100,000 distinct CDR3 sequences, less than 25% seen once.

The sequence was collected from a male donor with prostate cancer. Sequenced here: PBMCs, sampled after low-dose radiotherapy plus immunotherapy. The V gene is TRBV9, the J gene TRBJ2-3, with D perhaps TRBD1 or TRBD2 (5 bases each). This CDR3 reads CASSVEIGGGYHTDTQYF. In DNA, the CDR3 is TGTGCCAGCAGCGTAGAGATTGGTGGGGGTTACCACACAGATACGCAGTATTTT.